These 7 T cell receptor beta chains were sequenced from one sample in a study of blood T cell repertoires in COVID-19. Sequenced by immunoSEQ multiplex PCR; TCRdb stores in-frame clones only, minus some. The top ten clones hold approximately 2% of a sample with some 130,000 clones, nearly 70% of them seen once. What was sequenced was peripheral blood. Every receptor here comes from a woman aged 70-85 years with acute or convalescent COVID-19.

Many counts were recorded for this clone. The J gene is TRBJ2-1, the V gene TRBV27; no clear D. The CDR3 extends over 14 amino acids. From germline, CDR1 is MNHEY and CDR2 SMNVEV (reference sequence). Trimming left V 3 bases short and J 5 bases short, with 11 bases between. The CDR3 loop is CASSFDGWNNEQFF. Written as DNA, the CDR3 is TGTGCCAGCAGTTTCGACGGGTGGAACAATGAGCAGTTCTTC.

CDR3 in amino acids: CASSPGRDRVETQYF. Written as DNA, the CDR3 is TGCGCCAGCAGCCCTGGGCGGGACAGGGTGGAGACCCAGTACTTC. This chain connects TRBV5-1 to TRBJ2-5; TRBD1 aligns across 9 bases. Germline V lookup: CDR1 SGHRS, CDR2 YFSETQ. J lost 5 bases, V lost 4 bases, and 9 bases had no gene match. The CDR3 consists of 15 residues.

The rearrangement joins TRBV10-3 to TRBJ2-7; D ambiguous. The CDR3 extends over 12 amino acids. The V gene lost 6 bases and the J gene lost 1 base, with 7 bases spanning the gap. Germline lookup yields CDR1 ENHRY and CDR2 SYGVKD. CDR3 nucleotides: TGTGCCATCAGCCCAGGTTCCTACGAGCAGTACTTC. The encoded protein is CAISPGSYEQYF.

V is TRBV18 and J is TRBJ1-2, with a possible D match to TRBD1 (6 bases). The CDR3 extends over 17 amino acids. Germline V CDR1 and CDR2: KGHSH, LQKENI. V was clipped by 2 bases and J by 4 bases, with 20 bases between them. CDR3 sequence reads: CASSPRQALGERYGYTF. The CDR3, as DNA: TGTGCCAGCTCACCAAGACAGGCCCTTGGAGAGCGCTATGGCTACACCTTC.

The chain joins TRBV2 to TRBJ1-5; D perhaps matches TRBD1 (5 bases). Germline V gives CDR1 SNHLY, CDR2 FYNNEI. Trimming cost V 3 bases and J 4 bases, with 13 bases left between them. The CDR3 has 15 amino acids. CDR3 sequence reads: CASSDAQGINQPQHF. The CDR3 DNA is TGTGCCAGCAGTGACGCTCAGGGAATTAATCAGCCCCAGCATTTT. The complete variable domain, with remaining parts taken from reference TRBV2 and TRBJ1-5, reads EPEVTQTPSHQVTQMGQEVILRCVPISNHLYFYWYRQILGQKVEFLVSFYNNEISEKSEIFDDQFSVERPDGSNFTLKIRSTKLEDSAMYFCASSDAQGINQPQHFGDGTRLSIL.

The J gene is TRBJ1-5, the V gene TRBV6-2 or TRBV6-3; 8 bases agree with TRBD1. The CDR3 has 15 amino acids. The J segment lost 3 bases and the V segment lost 2 bases, leaving 3 bases of the junction unmatched. Germline CDR1 and CDR2: MNHEY and SVGEGT. The CDR3 here is CASSYAQGVNQPQHF. CDR3 DNA sequence: TGTGCCAGCAGTTACGCACAGGGGGTCAATCAGCCCCAGCATTTT.

The rearrangement joins TRBV6-6 to TRBJ2-7; unclear D gene. There are 12 residues in the CDR3. Trimming removed 5 bases from V and 2 bases from J, with 7 bases in between. Germline V gene data show CDR1 as MNHNY and CDR2 as SVGAGI (reference sequence). CDR3 in DNA: TGTGCCAGCAGTCCACAGACCTACGAGCAGTACTTC. Protein: CASSPQTYEQYF.